One and the same sample provided the 4 T cell receptor beta chains below, sequenced in a study of T cell changes during pregnancy in multiple sclerosis (dated by TCRdb to between 2018 and 2021). Libraries were made using the immunoSEQ multiplex PCR assay. TCRdb mirrors the immuneACCESS table, restricted to in-frame sequences. Some clones are absent from its copies; in checked studies, under half trace to an unresolved V gene, and the reason for the others is unknown. The sample data list about 80,000 clones, and 92% of these were observed just once. In total, the top ten clones hold roughly 1.4% of the sample. Sequencing used peripheral blood, obtained before pregnancy. These receptor sequences come from a female donor with multiple sclerosis, enrolled in a pregnancy study.

This clone occurred once. This rearrangement joins TRBV5-1 to TRBJ2-1; no firm D call. CDR1 SGHRS and CDR2 YFSETQ come from the germline V gene. The CDR3 contains 15 residues. Trimming shortened V by 5 bases and J by 4 bases, and 16 bases separated the two germline ends. CDR3 in amino acids: CASSPPGSGYNEQFF. The CDR3 nucleotides read TGCGCCAGCAGTCCCCCCGGGTCCGGTTACAATGAGCAGTTCTTC.

This clone was counted between two and nine times. J is TRBJ1-4 and V is TRBV7-8; TRBD1 matches 7 bases. V gave up 5 bases and J gave up 6 bases; unmatched junction bases: 3. Germline V CDR1 and CDR2: SGHVS, FQNEAQ. CDR3 length: 13 residues. The CDR3 loop reads CASSPGTDEKLFF. For the CDR3, the DNA is TGTGCCAGCAGCCCGGGGACAGATGAAAAACTGTTTTTT.

This chain uses TRBV2 with TRBJ1-3; TRBD1 aligns across 9 bases. The CDR3 extends over 15 amino acids. Germline V gives CDR1 SNHLY, CDR2 FYNNEI. With 2 bases clipped from V and 3 bases from J, the junction kept 2 bases outside the gene matches. CDR3 coding DNA: TGTGCCAGCAGTGAACTGACAGGGGGTGGAAACACCATATATTTT. Amino acids: CASSELTGGGNTIYF.

V gene TRBV7-8 combines with J gene TRBJ1-2; TRBD1 is a possible D gene (5 bases). The CDR3 is 15 amino acids. Deletions cut 5 bases from V and 0 bases from J, with 13 bases between. The V gene's germline CDR1 is SGHVS and CDR2 FQNEAQ. This CDR3 is CASSGRQTANYGYTF. As DNA, the CDR3 is TGTGCCAGCAGCGGCCGACAGACAGCTAACTATGGCTACACCTTC.